These 26 T cell receptor beta chains were sequenced from one sample in a study of shared clonotypes between healthy human individuals. Sequencing used immunoSEQ multiplex PCR; TCRdb keeps in-frame clones, though not all of them. The sample lists roughly 2.6 million clones, more than 80% seen once, with roughly 0.13% in the top ten. Specimen: naive CD4+ T cells sorted from blood. Subset here: CD45RA+ positively selected. All receptors come from a young man in good health.

The chain uses TRBV2 and TRBJ2-1, with 7 bases identical to TRBD1. V was pared by 7 bases and J by 0 bases, with 3 bases of the junction left unmatched. Germline-derived CDR1 and CDR2 are SNHLY and FYNNEI. This CDR3 is 14 amino acids long. CDR3 bases: TGTGCCAGCAAGTGGGACAGCTCCTACAATGAGCAGTTCTTC. It encodes CASKWDSSYNEQFF.

This chain links TRBV29-1 with TRBJ2-1; 11 bases agree with TRBD2. V lost 5 bases, J lost 1 base, and 10 bases stayed unmatched. This CDR3 spans 17 amino acids. CDR1 and CDR2 from the germline V gene are SQVTM and ANQGSEA. The CDR3: CSVIGSGRAGSYNEQFF. The DNA for the CDR3 is TGCAGCGTTATCGGTAGCGGGAGGGCCGGGTCCTACAATGAGCAGTTCTTC.

The CDR3 bases are TGCGCCAGCAGCTTGGGGCAGCAATCACAAGAGACCCAGTACTTC. Protein product: CASSLGQQSQETQYF. The V and J genes are TRBV5-1 and TRBJ2-5; D is unresolved. Germline values: CDR1 SGHRS, CDR2 YFSETQ. This CDR3 is 15 amino acids long. Trimming cost V 0 bases and J 2 bases, with 11 bases left between them.

This clone was counted a few times. V gene TRBV5-1 combines with J gene TRBJ1-2; 7 bases line up with TRBD1. The CDR3 totals 13 residues. J gave up 7 bases and V 4 bases, and 7 bases lay outside the gene matches. Per the germline V gene, CDR1 is SGHRS and CDR2 is YFSETQ. For the CDR3, the DNA is TGCGCCAGCAGCGCCGCAGGGGGTCCTGGCTACACCTTC. Its translation: CASSAAGGPGYTF. The complete variable domain, with remaining parts taken from reference TRBV5-1 and TRBJ1-2, reads KAGVTQTPRYLIKTRGQQVTLSCSPISGHRSVSWYQQTPGQGLQFLFEYFSETQRNKGNFPGRFSGRQFSNSRSEMNVSTLELGDSALYLCASSAAGGPGYTFGSGTRLTVV.

Concerning this clone: Compared with germline, one end of the junction differs, possibly owing to a read error. V usage is TRBV7-3 and J usage is TRBJ1-2; TRBD1 is a possible D gene (6 bases). The CDR3 spans 14 residues. Germline V CDR1 and CDR2: SGHTA, FQGTGA. Written as DNA, the CDR3 is TGTGCCAGCAGCCTAACCCCAGGGGCCTATGGCTACACCTTC. The encoded protein is CASSLTPGAYGYTF.

V usage is TRBV9 and J usage is TRBJ2-1; tentatively, D is TRBD2 (7 bases). Trimming removed 0 bases from V and 4 bases from J, with 14 bases in between. Germline lookup yields CDR1 SGDLS and CDR2 YYNGEE. This CDR3 region has 16 residues. The CDR3: CASSVASRGGYNEQFF. The CDR3 DNA is TGTGCCAGCAGCGTAGCTTCGAGGGGGGGTTACAATGAGCAGTTCTTC.

The chain joins TRBV11-2 to TRBJ2-3; 11 positions match TRBD2. The CDR3 sequence is 17 residues long. Trimming cost V 5 bases and J 2 bases; bases outside gene matches: 9. Germline loops: CDR1 SGHAT, CDR2 FQNNGV. This chain's CDR3 is CASSVWGTSGITDTQYF. The CDR3 DNA is TGTGCCAGCAGCGTATGGGGGACTAGCGGTATCACAGATACGCAGTATTTT.

The V call is TRBV29-1, the J call TRBJ2-7, with a tentative D call TRBD1 (5 bases). Germline assignment: CDR1 SQVTM and CDR2 ANQGSEA. Trimming removed 4 bases from V and 5 bases from J, with 9 bases in between. The CDR3 sequence is 11 residues long. The CDR3 nucleotides are TGCAGCGTTGTAGGGGTTAACGAGCAGTACTTC. Translation gives CSVVGVNEQYF.

The chain combines TRBV6-5 with TRBJ2-7, with a possible D match to TRBD2 (5 bases). The CDR3 covers 14 residues. Looked up from germline, CDR1 is MNHEY and CDR2 is SVGAGI. Trimming cost V 7 bases and J 0 bases, with 13 bases left between them. CDR3 protein: CASTQQRTSYEQYF. In DNA form, the CDR3 reads TGTGCCAGCACCCAACAGCGGACCTCCTACGAGCAGTACTTC.

This chain links TRBV9 with TRBJ1-2, with D uncertain. The CDR3 is 13 amino acids. With 2 bases removed from V and 1 base from J, the gap between germline ends came to 6 bases. The V gene's germline CDR1 is SGDLS and CDR2 YYNGEE. The chain's CDR3 is CASSVGVNYGYTF. The CDR3 coding sequence is TGTGCCAGCAGCGTCGGTGTTAACTATGGCTACACCTTC.

The CDR3 reads CSVEGLGQGAYTQYF. The CDR3 region has the DNA TGCAGCGTTGAGGGGTTGGGACAGGGGGCTTATACGCAGTATTTT. The chain carries TRBV29-1 and TRBJ2-3; 12 bases align to TRBD1. V lost 3 bases to trimming and J lost 7 bases; unmatched junction nucleotides: 8. The CDR3 length is 15 residues. Germline-derived CDR1 and CDR2 are SQVTM and ANQGSEA.

This chain uses TRBV18 with TRBJ2-3, with 9 bases aligning to TRBD1. The CDR3 runs to 14 residues. From germline, CDR1 is KGHSH and CDR2 LQKENI. The V segment lost 4 bases and the J segment 4 bases; nucleotides outside the gene matches: 3. The CDR3 region is CASSLGQGPDTQYF. For the CDR3, the DNA is TGTGCCAGCTCACTAGGACAGGGGCCAGATACGCAGTATTTT.

V gene TRBV2 combines with J gene TRBJ2-3, with D maybe TRBD1 (5 bases). The ends were cut back, 7 bases at V and 1 base at J, with 15 bases in the middle. CDR1 and CDR2 from the germline V gene are SNHLY and FYNNEI. The CDR3 consists of 15 residues. CDR3 sequence reads: CASMTAGGRTDTQYF. CDR3 DNA sequence: TGTGCCAGCATGACAGCTGGCGGTCGCACAGATACGCAGTATTTT.

V gene TRBV11-2 combines with J gene TRBJ2-3; TRBD2 aligns across 7 bases. Germline V CDR1 and CDR2: SGHAT, FQNNGV. The CDR3 loop spans 13 amino acids. Unmatched junction bases numbered 4, after V lost 4 bases and J lost 6 bases. This chain's CDR3 is CASSSTSPDTQYF. The CDR3, as DNA: TGTGCCAGCAGCTCGACTAGCCCCGATACGCAGTATTTT.

The chain combines TRBV30 with TRBJ2-1; D remains ambiguous. Germline V lookup: CDR1 GTSNPN, CDR2 SVGIG (reference sequence). With 7 bases removed from V and 7 bases from J, the gap between germline ends came to 17 bases. The CDR3 consists of 13 residues. CDR3 loop: CAYTPAEVNEQFF. DNA of the CDR3: TGTGCCTATACGCCGGCAGAAGTAAATGAGCAGTTCTTC.

This rearrangement joins TRBV15 to TRBJ2-1, with unresolved D. Trimming cost V 2 bases and J 0 bases, with 14 bases left between them. This CDR3 has 17 amino acids. Germline values: CDR1 LNHNV, CDR2 YYDKDF (reference sequence). The CDR3 protein is CATSRQPPGSSYNEQFF. Written as DNA, the CDR3 is TGTGCCACCAGCAGACAACCCCCAGGCAGCTCCTACAATGAGCAGTTCTTC.

The J gene is TRBJ1-2, the V gene TRBV5-1, with 12 bases identical to TRBD1. Germline CDR1 SGHRS, CDR2 YFSETQ. The CDR3 loop spans 17 amino acids. V lost 3 bases and J lost 7; bases outside the gene matches: 13. This CDR3 reads CASSWTGTGGGAAGYTF. In DNA form, the CDR3 reads TGCGCCAGCAGCTGGACCGGGACAGGGGGCGGGGCTGCTGGCTACACCTTC.

The rearrangement links TRBV28 to TRBJ1-3; a weak D match, TRBD1 (5 bases). CDR1 and CDR2 from the germline V gene are MDHEN and SYDVKM. The CDR3 consists of 15 residues. Between the trimmed V and J ends, which lost 6 bases and 0 bases, there was a span of 12 bases. In DNA, the CDR3 is TGTGCCAGCAGACTTACAGGAAGCTCTGGAAACACCATATATTTT. Translating it yields CASRLTGSSGNTIYF.

The count of this clone is one. This chain uses TRBV27 with TRBJ2-7; D perhaps matches TRBD1 (5 bases). The CDR3 has 13 residues. Trimming stripped 9 bases from V and 5 bases from J, with 17 bases between. Germline assignment: CDR1 MNHEY and CDR2 SMNVEV (reference sequence). In nucleotides, the CDR3 is TGTGCCAGTTTAGGGGCAGGGCGCCACGAGCAGTACTTC. It codes for CASLGAGRHEQYF.

The rearrangement joins TRBV20-1 to TRBJ2-5; no firm D call. Judging by the DNA end, TRBJ2-7 fits better; the J call may be wrong. Germline values: CDR1 DFQATT, CDR2 SNEGSKA (reference sequence). CDR3 size: 11 residues. CDR3 sequence (DNA): TGCAGTGCTAGAGATGGGTACGAGCAGTACTTC. Amino acid sequence: CSARDGYEQYF.

The genes are TRBV5-8 and TRBJ2-1; 11 nucleotides match TRBD1. V trimming: 4 bases; J trimming: 8 bases; junction bases outside the gene matches: 5. CDR3 length: 14 residues. Germline values: CDR1 SGHTS, CDR2 YDEGEE. The CDR3 reads CASSRDRGGYEQFF. CDR3 DNA sequence: TGTGCCAGCAGCAGGGACAGGGGGGGGTATGAGCAGTTCTTC.

Notes on this clone: The sample contains more than one DNA sequence encoding this CDR3. V usage is TRBV7-9 and J usage is TRBJ2-3; D might be TRBD2 (7 bases). CDR1 is SEHNR and CDR2 is FQNEAQ in the germline V gene (reference sequence). The CDR3 spans 14 residues. The V end lost 5 bases, the J end lost 3 bases, and 12 bases lay between the germline ends. The CDR3 sequence is CASSRTRGTDTQYF. Written as DNA, the CDR3 is TGTGCCAGCAGCCGGACTAGGGGGACAGATACGCAGTATTTT.

The V gene is TRBV6-5, the J gene TRBJ2-6; weak D call: TRBD1 (6 bases). The V gene lost 8 bases and the J gene lost 2 bases, with 13 bases spanning the gap. This CDR3 spans 15 amino acids. Germline V gene data show CDR1 as MNHEY and CDR2 as SVGAGI. CDR3 loop: CASGPTGTGANVLTF. The DNA of the CDR3 is TGTGCCAGCGGCCCAACAGGGACTGGGGCCAACGTCCTGACTTTC.

For this clone: This sample includes further DNA sequences coding for the same CDR3. The CDR3 protein is CASSLGQAQETQYF. The CDR3 region has the DNA TGCGCCAGCAGCTTAGGACAGGCTCAAGAGACCCAGTACTTC. The chain is built from TRBV5-1 and TRBJ2-5; 7 nucleotides match TRBD1. V was pared by 2 bases and J by 2 bases, with 3 bases of the junction left unmatched. The CDR3 is made up of 14 amino acids. Germline lookup yields CDR1 SGHRS and CDR2 YFSETQ.

The chain employs TRBV19 and TRBJ1-2; a possible D gene is TRBD1 (5 bases). In germline, CDR1 is LNHDA, CDR2 SQIVND (reference sequence). The CDR3 runs 14 residues. The V gene lost 1 base and the J gene lost 5 bases, with 11 bases spanning the gap. The CDR3 protein is CASSIVGGEYGYTF. The CDR3 coding sequence is TGTGCCAGTAGTATAGTTGGGGGAGAGTATGGCTACACCTTC.

J is TRBJ2-7 and V is TRBV11-2; D not resolved. V was cut by 2 bases and J by 0 bases, with 11 bases left in between. Looked up from germline, CDR1 is SGHAT and CDR2 is FQNNGV. This CDR3 has 15 residues. The CDR3 DNA is TGTGCCAGCAGCTTAAACCCGGCGGACTCCTACGAGCAGTACTTC. Its protein product is CASSLNPADSYEQYF.